The T cell receptor beta chain described here comes from a study of response to subunit inactivated influenza vaccine. Germline CDR1 and CDR2: SGHTA and FQGNSA. The CDR3 covers 15 residues. Deletions cut 6 bases from V and 0 bases from J, with 13 bases between. Study-wide points: Few new T cells, the authors suggested, are recruited by each seasonal influenza vaccination.

In its sample, this clonotype was seen a few times. Its antigen is not known. TCRdb re-called the RT-PCR reads with MiXCR, one entry per CDR3 protein. The table shows 450,000 to 600,000 distinct CDR3 sequences, with 15% to 20% occurring only once. The clonotype comes from a man aged 45 to 75 who received an inactivated influenza vaccine. The sample in question was CD4+ T cells sorted from PBMCs, obtained less than 25 months after vaccination. The chain is built from TRBV7-2 and TRBJ2-3, with D uncertain. The chain's CDR3 is CASRGRTESTDTQYF. CDR3 DNA sequence: TGTGCCAGCAGGGGCCGGACGGAAAGCACAGATACGCAGTATTTT. Full variable domain (missing parts from reference TRBV7-2 and TRBJ2-3): GAGVSQSPSNKVTEKGKDVELRCDPISGHTALYWYRQSLGQGLEFLIYFQGNSAPDKSGLPSDRFSAERTGGSVSTLTIQRTQQEDSAVYLCASRGRTESTDTQYFGPGTRLTVL.